The 9 T cell receptor beta chains in this list originate from one sample, sequenced in a study of spatial heterogeneity in lung cancer. Sample time point: sample taken at primary tumor resection. Extraction of whole RNA from tumor, nontumor lung or frozen PBMC preceded unsorted sequencing. TCRdb reprocessed the 5' RACE reads via MiXCR and lists one record per CDR3 protein. The sample contains some 47,000 distinct CDR3 sequences, about 7.4% of which appear only once. The sequences come from PBMCs, collected at surgery. Receptor source: a female donor with early-stage non-small cell lung cancer.

This clonotype was observed many times. J is TRBJ2-7 and V is TRBV29-1; 9 bases line up with TRBD1. The CDR3 sequence is 13 residues long. V was clipped by 0 bases and J by 4 bases; unmatched bases: 1. The germline V gene encodes CDR1 SQVTM and CDR2 ANQGSEA. The CDR3 reads CSVEDGQGYEQYF. The CDR3 region has the DNA TGCAGCGTTGAAGACGGACAGGGGTACGAGCAGTACTTC.

This clonotype was detected ten times or more. V usage is TRBV6-2 or TRBV6-3 and J usage is TRBJ1-5; possible D gene TRBD1, 5 bases. The CDR3 runs to 13 residues. CDR1 and CDR2 (germline): MNHEY, SVGEGT. Trimming removed 2 bases from V and 5 bases from J, with 7 bases in between. The CDR3 region is CASSYSRDQPQHF. The CDR3 DNA reads TGTGCCAGCAGTTACAGCAGGGATCAGCCCCAGCATTTT.

Many counts were recorded for this clonotype. J is TRBJ2-1 and V is TRBV7-2, with 14 positions matching TRBD2. The germline V gene has CDR1 SGHTA and CDR2 FQGNSA. The CDR3 runs to 19 residues. The trim removed 5 bases at V and 3 bases at J, leaving 12 bases unmatched. The CDR3, as DNA: TGTGCCAGCAGCACAAGAAACCGACTAGCGGGGGGGGACTACAATGAGCAGTTCTTC. It encodes CASSTRNRLAGGDYNEQFF.

The chain combines TRBV5-5 with TRBJ1-2; the match to TRBD1 covers 9 bases. The germline CDR1 and CDR2 sequences are SGHKS and YYEKEE (reference sequence). The junction had 7 bases not matched to a gene; V was cut back by 0 bases and J by 7 bases. This CDR3 spans 15 amino acids. The CDR3 is CASSLEDRGGVGYTF. CDR3 coding DNA: TGTGCCAGCAGCTTGGAGGACAGGGGAGGGGTTGGCTACACCTTC.

In this sample, this clonotype turned up a few times. The gene calls are TRBV6-1 and TRBJ2-1; D ambiguous. The length of the CDR3 is 11 residues. Per germline, CDR1 MNHNS and CDR2 SASEGT. Trimming removed 5 bases from V and 8 bases from J, with 7 bases in between. CDR3 in amino acids: CASSNSYEQFF. In DNA form, the CDR3 reads TGTGCCAGCAGTAACAGCTATGAGCAGTTCTTC.

This clonotype was seen many times. The V call is TRBV5-1, the J call TRBJ2-5, with 13 bases identical to TRBD2. Germline loops: CDR1 SGHRS, CDR2 YFSETQ. CDR3 length equals 17 residues. The V gene end was trimmed by 2 bases and the J gene end by 11 bases; junction bases not matched to a gene: 15. As DNA, the CDR3 is TGCGCCAGCAGCTTCGGGACTAGCGGGATGGGGTCTCGCGTGCAGTACTTC. Translated: CASSFGTSGMGSRVQYF.

The V call is TRBV12-3 or TRBV12-4, the J call TRBJ2-1, with 9 bases aligning to TRBD2. V lost 3 bases, J lost 8 bases, and 8 bases stayed unmatched. The CDR3 loop spans 15 amino acids. CDR3 residues: CASSLVAGARDEQFF. CDR3 DNA sequence: TGTGCCAGCAGTTTGGTAGCGGGGGCGAGGGATGAGCAGTTCTTC.

There are many counts of this clonotype. V is TRBV20-1 and J is TRBJ1-2, with D perhaps matching TRBD1 (5 bases). The CDR3 length is 13 residues. CDR1 is DFQATT, CDR2 SNEGSKA, per germline (reference sequence). The V and J ends lost 8 bases and 2 bases respectively, with 15 bases between them. The CDR3 loop reads CSPREGENYGYTF. As DNA, the CDR3 is TGCAGTCCCAGGGAGGGTGAAAACTATGGCTACACCTTC.

This clonotype occurred many times. This chain connects TRBV7-9 to TRBJ1-4; a weak D match, TRBD1 (6 bases). CDR1 is SEHNR, CDR2 FQNEAQ, per germline (reference sequence). Trimming removed 11 bases from V and 0 bases from J, with 22 bases in between. The CDR3 consists of 17 residues. This chain's CDR3 is CAVSRDKVRSTNEKLFF. CDR3 bases: TGTGCCGTATCGCGGGACAAAGTTCGGTCAACTAATGAAAAACTGTTTTTT.